This T cell receptor (beta chain) was sequenced in a study of blood T cell repertoires in COVID-19. This CDR3 spans 13 amino acids. The V and J ends lost 6 bases and 4 bases, in that order; junction bases with no gene match: 3. CDR1 and CDR2 from the germline V gene are KGHDR and SFDVKD. TCRdb's copy holds only in-frame clones and misses some; the assay was immunoSEQ multiplex PCR. The sample yields about 240,000 clones, just under 85% seen once. What was sequenced was peripheral blood. This sequence originates from a woman aged 80 or older with acute or convalescent COVID-19. V and J are TRBV24-1 and TRBJ1-2; 8 bases agree with TRBD1. The DNA for the CDR3 is TGTGCCACCAGTTCAGGGGGCGGCTATGGCTACACCTTC. Its translation is CATSSGGGYGYTF.